The rows below give T cell receptor beta chains drawn from one sample of a study of chemoradiotherapy in HPV16-positive cancers. The data were produced by immunoSEQ multiplex PCR, yet TCRdb's version contains in-frame clones alone and is incomplete. This sample carries about 9,000 clones, about 88% of them seen once, and the ten largest clones take 3.1%. Source: tumor tissue, taken from a patient who underwent chemoradiotherapy. The receptors originated from a human donor with HPV-associated anogenital cancer. Each CDR3 is given with its conserved first and last residue. A D gene is named only where the DNA matches it firmly. The size of a clone is reported for some rows only, either as once, few or many, or as a class for expanded clones.

d_call: -
j_call: TRBJ2-1
clone_size: -
v_call: TRBV7-8
cdr3_aa: CASRIGRGDEQFF
cdr3_nt: TGTGCCAGCAGAATAGGGCGGGGAGATGAGCAGTTCTTC

d_call: -
j_call: TRBJ1-5
clone_size: -
v_call: TRBV9
cdr3_aa: CASSGGGVQPQHF
cdr3_nt: TGTGCCAGCAGCGGAGGGGGGGTTCAGCCCCAGCATTTT

d_call: TRBD1
j_call: TRBJ1-2
clone_size: -
v_call: TRBV18
cdr3_aa: CASSQGQPGKYGYTF
cdr3_nt: TGTGCCAGCTCACAGGGACAGCCCGGAAAGTATGGCTACACCTTC

d_call: TRBD1
j_call: TRBJ2-5
clone_size: -
v_call: TRBV5-4
cdr3_aa: CASSSNPGTGGLAETQYF
cdr3_nt: TGTGCCAGCAGCTCGAACCCCGGGACAGGGGGCCTAGCCGAGACCCAGTACTTC

d_call: TRBD1
j_call: TRBJ1-6
clone_size: -
v_call: TRBV6-5
cdr3_aa: CASSYSLGTDNSPLHF
cdr3_nt: TGTGCCAGCAGTTACTCCCTGGGGACAGATAATTCACCCCTCCACTTT

d_call: -
j_call: TRBJ1-1
clone_size: once
v_call: TRBV5-4
cdr3_aa: CASSPPGTFLNTEAFF
cdr3_nt: TGTGCCAGCAGCCCGCCTGGGACATTTTTGAACACTGAAGCTTTCTTT

d_call: TRBD1
j_call: TRBJ1-1
clone_size: -
v_call: TRBV5-1
cdr3_aa: CASSPRRDRTNTEAFF
cdr3_nt: TGCGCCAGCAGCCCCCGTCGGGACAGAACGAACACTGAAGCTTTCTTT

d_call: -
j_call: TRBJ1-3
clone_size: -
v_call: TRBV9
cdr3_aa: CASSPAPNTIYF
cdr3_nt: TGTGCCAGCAGCCCCGCCCCAAACACCATATATTTT

d_call: TRBD1
j_call: TRBJ1-2
clone_size: -
v_call: TRBV6-1
cdr3_aa: CASRDPGQGDYGYTF
cdr3_nt: TGTGCCAGCAGGGATCCGGGACAGGGAGACTATGGCTACACCTTC

d_call: -
j_call: TRBJ1-1
clone_size: once
v_call: TRBV5-1
cdr3_aa: CASSLAGGLNTEAFF
cdr3_nt: TGCGCCAGCAGCTTGGCCGGCGGGTTGAACACTGAAGCTTTCTTT

d_call: -
j_call: TRBJ2-5
clone_size: -
v_call: TRBV29-1
cdr3_aa: CSVLGRVGGETQYF
cdr3_nt: TGCAGCGTTCTGGGACGGGTGGGCGGAGAGACCCAGTACTTC

d_call: -
j_call: TRBJ2-3
clone_size: -
v_call: TRBV27
cdr3_aa: CASSLDGRTDTQYF
cdr3_nt: TGTGCCAGCAGTTTAGACGGTCGCACAGATACGCAGTATTTT

d_call: TRBD1
j_call: TRBJ1-6
clone_size: once
v_call: TRBV7-9
cdr3_aa: CASSTGTATNSPLHF
cdr3_nt: TGTGCCAGCAGCACCGGGACAGCCACAAATTCACCCCTCCACTTT

d_call: TRBD1
j_call: TRBJ1-2
clone_size: -
v_call: TRBV10-3
cdr3_aa: CAIRGQGANHGYTF
cdr3_nt: TGTGCCATCAGGGGACAGGGGGCGAACCATGGCTACACCTTC

d_call: -
j_call: TRBJ2-1
clone_size: -
v_call: TRBV5-1
cdr3_aa: CASSRDLGNEQFF
cdr3_nt: TGCGCCAGCAGCAGAGATTTAGGGAATGAGCAGTTCTTC

d_call: -
j_call: TRBJ1-1
clone_size: once
v_call: TRBV18
cdr3_aa: CASSQTGGEAFF
cdr3_nt: TGTGCCAGCTCACAGACAGGAGGTGAAGCTTTCTTT

d_call: -
j_call: TRBJ1-4
clone_size: -
v_call: TRBV19
cdr3_aa: CASSSRTENEKLFF
cdr3_nt: TGTGCCAGTAGTTCGCGGACGGAGAATGAAAAACTGTTTTTT

d_call: TRBD1
j_call: TRBJ1-2
clone_size: -
v_call: TRBV5-1
cdr3_aa: CASSYRQGADYGYTF
cdr3_nt: TGCGCCAGCAGCTATCGACAGGGTGCGGACTATGGCTACACCTTC

d_call: -
j_call: TRBJ2-7
clone_size: -
v_call: TRBV9
cdr3_aa: CASSPGGDRFLSVEQYF
cdr3_nt: TGTGCCAGCAGCCCCGGGGGGGACAGGTTTCTCTCCGTGGAGCAGTACTTC

d_call: TRBD1
j_call: TRBJ1-1
clone_size: -
v_call: TRBV19
cdr3_aa: CASSTGGRQGTTEAFF
cdr3_nt: TGTGCCAGTAGTACAGGTGGGAGACAGGGGACCACTGAAGCTTTCTTT

d_call: -
j_call: TRBJ2-2
clone_size: -
v_call: TRBV7-2
cdr3_aa: CASSVPGLNTGELFF
cdr3_nt: TGTGCCAGCAGCGTCCCGGGACTTAACACCGGGGAGCTGTTTTTT

d_call: -
j_call: TRBJ2-3
clone_size: -
v_call: TRBV9
cdr3_aa: CASSVKWDPPDTQYF
cdr3_nt: TGTGCCAGCAGCGTAAAGTGGGACCCCCCAGATACGCAGTATTTT

d_call: -
j_call: TRBJ2-2
clone_size: -
v_call: TRBV9
cdr3_aa: CASSVVGQSTGELFF
cdr3_nt: TGTGCCAGCAGCGTAGTCGGACAGTCTACCGGGGAGCTGTTTTTT

d_call: -
j_call: TRBJ1-2
clone_size: -
v_call: TRBV30
cdr3_aa: CAWSVIPGIGPNYGYTF
cdr3_nt: TGTGCCTGGAGTGTAATCCCAGGGATAGGTCCTAACTATGGCTACACCTTC

d_call: -
j_call: TRBJ1-1
clone_size: -
v_call: TRBV7-9
cdr3_aa: CASSLRAPLAEAFF
cdr3_nt: TGTGCCAGCAGCCTCCGGGCCCCTTTAGCTGAAGCTTTCTTT

d_call: TRBD1
j_call: TRBJ1-1
clone_size: once
v_call: TRBV10-3
cdr3_aa: CATNRGENTEAFF
cdr3_nt: TGTGCCACCAACAGGGGGGAGAACACTGAAGCTTTCTTT

d_call: -
j_call: TRBJ2-3
clone_size: -
v_call: TRBV28
cdr3_aa: CASSFSGDRTDTQYF
cdr3_nt: TGTGCCAGCAGTTTCTCCGGAGACCGCACAGATACGCAGTATTTT

d_call: TRBD2
j_call: TRBJ2-1
clone_size: -
v_call: TRBV5-1
cdr3_aa: CASRFGTSGGSSYNEQFF
cdr3_nt: TGCGCCAGCAGGTTCGGGACTAGCGGCGGGAGCTCCTACAATGAGCAGTTCTTC

d_call: -
j_call: TRBJ2-1
clone_size: -
v_call: TRBV30
cdr3_aa: CACQVPGHEQFF
cdr3_nt: TGTGCCTGCCAGGTACCGGGTCATGAGCAGTTCTTC

d_call: TRBD1
j_call: TRBJ1-4
clone_size: -
v_call: TRBV6-6
cdr3_aa: CASSYSGQGGEKLFF
cdr3_nt: TGTGCCAGCAGTTACTCAGGACAGGGCGGTGAAAAACTGTTTTTT

d_call: TRBD1
j_call: TRBJ2-3
clone_size: -
v_call: TRBV5-1
cdr3_aa: CASSLEDRDTDTQYF
cdr3_nt: TGCGCCAGCAGCTTGGAGGACAGGGACACAGATACGCAGTATTTT

d_call: TRBD2
j_call: TRBJ2-7
clone_size: -
v_call: TRBV28
cdr3_aa: CASSAPGGGLEQYF
cdr3_nt: TGTGCCAGCAGCGCCCCGGGGGGTGGGCTCGAGCAGTACTTC

d_call: -
j_call: TRBJ1-3
clone_size: -
v_call: TRBV4-1
cdr3_aa: CASSQEHSASGNTIYF
cdr3_nt: TGCGCCAGCAGCCAAGAACATTCGGCTTCTGGAAACACCATATATTTT

d_call: -
j_call: TRBJ1-6
clone_size: -
v_call: TRBV6-1
cdr3_aa: CASSERRGDSPLHF
cdr3_nt: TGTGCCAGCAGTGAAAGACGGGGCGATTCACCCCTCCACTTT

d_call: TRBD2
j_call: TRBJ2-1
clone_size: few
v_call: TRBV5-5
cdr3_aa: CASSLALAGPNNEQFF
cdr3_nt: TGTGCCAGCAGCTTGGCCCTAGCGGGTCCTAACAATGAGCAGTTCTTC

d_call: TRBD1
j_call: TRBJ2-5
clone_size: -
v_call: TRBV9
cdr3_aa: CASSARGTAQETQYF
cdr3_nt: TGTGCCAGCAGCGCCAGGGGGACAGCTCAAGAGACCCAGTACTTC

d_call: -
j_call: TRBJ1-2
clone_size: -
v_call: TRBV7-6
cdr3_aa: CASSLADRGYYGYTF
cdr3_nt: TGTGCCAGCAGCTTAGCGGATCGAGGTTACTATGGCTACACCTTC

d_call: -
j_call: TRBJ1-5
clone_size: -
v_call: TRBV2
cdr3_aa: CASRTDSYSNQPQHF
cdr3_nt: TGTGCCAGCAGGACGGACAGCTATAGCAATCAGCCCCAGCATTTT

d_call: -
j_call: TRBJ1-4
clone_size: -
v_call: TRBV5-1
cdr3_aa: CASSLGDNGEKLFF
cdr3_nt: TGCGCCAGCAGCTTGGGGGACAATGGGGAAAAACTGTTTTTT

d_call: TRBD2
j_call: TRBJ2-2
clone_size: -
v_call: TRBV19
cdr3_aa: CASSILAGDGELFF
cdr3_nt: TGTGCCAGTAGTATCCTAGCGGGAGACGGGGAGCTGTTTTTT

d_call: -
j_call: TRBJ2-5
clone_size: once
v_call: TRBV5-1
cdr3_aa: CASSLGQYQETQYF
cdr3_nt: TGCGCCAGCAGCTTGGGACAGTACCAAGAGACCCAGTACTTC

d_call: TRBD1
j_call: TRBJ1-2
clone_size: -
v_call: TRBV29-1
cdr3_aa: CSVRTGPIGGYTF
cdr3_nt: TGCAGCGTTAGGACAGGACCTATTGGGGGCTACACCTTC

d_call: -
j_call: TRBJ2-7
clone_size: few
v_call: TRBV6-1
cdr3_aa: CASSVRRDKQYF
cdr3_nt: TGTGCCAGCAGTGTTAGACGAGATAAACAGTACTTC

d_call: -
j_call: TRBJ1-2
clone_size: -
v_call: TRBV6-6
cdr3_aa: CASSKQVGGYTF
cdr3_nt: TGTGCCAGCAGTAAACAAGTGGGAGGCTACACCTTC

d_call: -
j_call: TRBJ1-3
clone_size: -
v_call: TRBV10-3
cdr3_aa: CAISESSKTTIYF
cdr3_nt: TGTGCCATCAGTGAAAGTTCCAAAACAACCATATATTTT

d_call: -
j_call: TRBJ1-2
clone_size: once
v_call: TRBV6-6
cdr3_aa: CASSSAQWTSYGYTF
cdr3_nt: TGTGCCAGCAGTTCAGCCCAATGGACAAGCTATGGCTACACCTTC

d_call: -
j_call: TRBJ1-1
clone_size: few
v_call: TRBV10-1
cdr3_aa: CAERPEDEAFF
cdr3_nt: TGCGCCGAAAGGCCAGAGGACGAAGCTTTCTTT

d_call: TRBD1
j_call: TRBJ2-5
clone_size: -
v_call: TRBV5-1
cdr3_aa: CASSSGRTGGPETQYF
cdr3_nt: TGCGCCAGCAGTTCGGGTCGGACAGGGGGCCCAGAGACCCAGTACTTC

d_call: TRBD2
j_call: TRBJ2-3
clone_size: -
v_call: TRBV5-1
cdr3_aa: CASSLGPSGGPTTDTQYF
cdr3_nt: TGCGCCAGCAGCTTGGGGCCTAGCGGGGGGCCTACCACAGATACGCAGTATTTT

d_call: TRBD2
j_call: TRBJ2-1
clone_size: once
v_call: TRBV7-9
cdr3_aa: CASSTRRLAGDNEQFF
cdr3_nt: TGTGCCAGCAGCACCCGGCGGCTAGCGGGAGATAATGAGCAGTTCTTC

d_call: -
j_call: TRBJ1-3
clone_size: -
v_call: TRBV5-1
cdr3_aa: CASSLNWAHSGNTIYF
cdr3_nt: TGCGCCAGCAGCTTGAACTGGGCTCATTCTGGAAACACCATATATTTT

d_call: -
j_call: TRBJ1-2
clone_size: -
v_call: TRBV19
cdr3_aa: CASIGPSSGYTF
cdr3_nt: TGTGCCAGTATAGGGCCAAGTAGCGGCTACACCTTC

d_call: TRBD2
j_call: TRBJ2-7
clone_size: -
v_call: TRBV5-1
cdr3_aa: CASSSGTSGRKPSYEQYF
cdr3_nt: TGCGCCAGCAGCTCCGGGACTAGCGGGAGGAAGCCCTCCTACGAGCAGTACTTC

d_call: -
j_call: TRBJ2-5
clone_size: -
v_call: TRBV2
cdr3_aa: CASSSRPETQYF
cdr3_nt: TGTGCCAGCAGCTCCCGCCCTGAGACCCAGTACTTC

d_call: TRBD1
j_call: TRBJ1-1
clone_size: -
v_call: TRBV4-2
cdr3_aa: CASSQGGKGAPEAFF
cdr3_nt: TGTGCCAGCAGCCAAGGGGGAAAGGGGGCCCCTGAAGCTTTCTTT

d_call: TRBD1
j_call: TRBJ2-7
clone_size: -
v_call: TRBV7-2
cdr3_aa: CASSRGQGAGEQYF
cdr3_nt: TGTGCCAGCAGCCGGGGACAGGGGGCTGGGGAGCAGTACTTC

d_call: -
j_call: TRBJ2-1
clone_size: once
v_call: TRBV19
cdr3_aa: CASSMRTRYNEQFF
cdr3_nt: TGTGCCAGTAGTATGAGGACACGATACAATGAGCAGTTCTTC

d_call: TRBD1
j_call: TRBJ2-5
clone_size: -
v_call: TRBV11-1
cdr3_aa: CASSPYRGSQETQYF
cdr3_nt: TGTGCCAGCAGCCCCTACAGGGGGTCCCAAGAGACCCAGTACTTC

d_call: -
j_call: TRBJ1-2
clone_size: -
v_call: TRBV6-5
cdr3_aa: CASSAGSQYGYTF
cdr3_nt: TGTGCCAGCAGTGCAGGGTCTCAATATGGCTACACCTTC

d_call: -
j_call: TRBJ1-1
clone_size: -
v_call: TRBV28
cdr3_aa: CVINGQKNTEAFF
cdr3_nt: TGTGTCATCAACGGGCAGAAGAACACTGAAGCTTTCTTT